This T cell receptor beta chain was recovered during a study of T cells in Graves' hyperthyroidism and ophthalmopathy. The investigators amplified TCR beta CDR3 regions from RNA transcripts. Initially, a first-round RT-PCR of the TCR CDR3 employed the HTBI primer set. One entry per CDR3 protein, called by TCRdb with MiXCR from the multiplex PCR reads. The sample has roughly 520,000 distinct CDR3 sequences, approximately 25% seen once. The CDR3 extends over 16 amino acids. Germline CDR1 and CDR2: KGHDR and SFDVKD. Trimming cost V 5 bases and J 0 bases, with 15 bases left between them. The sample taken for sequencing was blood. The rearrangement uses TRBV24-1 and TRBJ1-2, with a weak D call TRBD1 (5 bases). The sequence was obtained from a woman in her thirties with Graves' ophthalmopathy. CDR3 loop: CATSGGSAQANYGYTF. CDR3 coding DNA: TGTGCCACCAGTGGAGGGTCAGCACAGGCTAACTATGGCTACACCTTC.